Listed below are T cell receptor beta chains from one sample, sequenced in a study of cytomegalovirus exposure and HLA in healthy donors. This table comes from immunoSEQ multiplex PCR, and its TCRdb copy is limited to in-frame clones, with some not included. Among 140,000 to 150,000 clones, almost 85% were seen once, and the ten largest hold under 10%. The sequenced sample was PBMCs. The receptors come from a woman between 55 and 75 years old in good health and CMV-seropositive. Each CDR3 is given with its conserved first and last residue. The order of the fields is D gene, V gene, clone size, J gene, CDR3 DNA, CDR3 protein. A D gene is named only where the DNA matches it firmly. Clone size is shown for a subset of rows, as once, few, many or a class of expanded clone.

>TRBD2|TRBV18|NA|TRBJ2-5
TGTGCCAGCTCACCAAGTGGACTAGCGGGACAAGAGACCCAGTACTTC
CASSPSGLAGQETQYF
>TRBD1|TRBV7-7|NA|TRBJ1-5
TGTGCTAGCAGCTTAGCGGTCGCAGGGGGTGGCGATCAGCCCCAGCATTTT
CASSLAVAGGGDQPQHF
>TRBD2|TRBV19|NA|TRBJ2-2
TGTGCCAGTAGTACCGGGACTAGCGAGGGCGAGGAGCTGTTTTTT
CASSTGTSEGEELFF
>TRBD2|TRBV7-6|NA|TRBJ2-5
TGTGCCAGCAGCCCCCGCGGGGGCGCAGCGGGAGGGCTTCTACAAGAGACCCAGTACTTC
CASSPRGGAAGGLLQETQYF
>TRBD1|TRBV28|NA|TRBJ1-2
TGTGCCAGCAGTTTGACAGGGGCCTATGGCTACACCTTC
CASSLTGAYGYTF
>NA|TRBV10-1|NA|TRBJ2-3
TGCGCCAGCAGAATAGAAGGGGCGGATTCATCGGCAGATACGCAGTATTTT
CASRIEGADSSADTQYF
>NA|TRBV5-6|NA|TRBJ2-7
TGTGCCAGCAGCTTCGGGTACTCCTACGAGCAGTACTTC
CASSFGYSYEQYF
>NA|TRBV25-1|NA|TRBJ2-3
TGTGCCAGCAGTGCGACAGGGCCGGGGGCTTACACCACAGATACGCAGTATTTT
CASSATGPGAYTTDTQYF
>TRBD1|TRBV6-1|NA|TRBJ1-1
TGTGCCAGCAGTGAGACCGACAGGGGGCGAGGTTATAGGATGAACACTGAAGCTTTCTTT
CASSETDRGRGYRMNTEAFF
>TRBD1|TRBV29-1|NA|TRBJ1-1
TGCAGCGCTATGACAGGGGGGTCCACTGAAGCTTTCTTT
CSAMTGGSTEAFF
>NA|TRBV7-2|NA|TRBJ1-5
TGTGCCAGCAGCTCCGACCGGGATCAGCCCCAGCATTTT
CASSSDRDQPQHF
>NA|TRBV5-1|NA|TRBJ1-1
TGCGCCAGCAGCCTGACAGGATTGAACACTGAAGCTTTCTTT
CASSLTGLNTEAFF
>TRBD1|TRBV25-1|NA|TRBJ2-3
TGTGCCAGCAGTGAATTAAGACAGGGGGTAGATACGCAGTATTTT
CASSELRQGVDTQYF
>NA|TRBV15|NA|TRBJ2-2
TGTGCCACCAGCAGAGATGTCCAGGGCGTAAACACCGGGGAGCTGTTTTTT
CATSRDVQGVNTGELFF
>NA|TRBV2|NA|TRBJ1-2
TGTGCCAGCAGCCGGGACAATAACTATGGCTACACCTTC
CASSRDNNYGYTF
>NA|TRBV30|NA|TRBJ2-7
TGTGCCTGGAGCAGGGGGGTTCAGTACTTC
CAWSRGVQYF
>TRBD1|TRBV15|NA|TRBJ1-5
TGTGCCACCAGCGGAGAGGCAGGGGGCTTCGGGCAGCCCCAGCATTTT
CATSGEAGGFGQPQHF
>TRBD1|TRBV5-1|NA|TRBJ2-1
TGCGCCAGCAGCTTGTACAGGGGAGACAATGAGCAGTTCTTC
CASSLYRGDNEQFF
>NA|TRBV2|NA|TRBJ2-7
TGTGCCAGCAGTGGGGGCAGAAACTCCTACGAGCAGTACTTC
CASSGGRNSYEQYF
>TRBD1|TRBV4-2|once|TRBJ1-2
TGTGCCAGCAGCCAAGATAGGGACAGCCGTGGCTATGGCTACACCTTC
CASSQDRDSRGYGYTF
>NA|TRBV29-1|NA|TRBJ2-7
TGCAGCGTTGAAGGGGAAGGGGGCGAGCAGTACTTC
CSVEGEGGEQYF
>NA|TRBV4-1|NA|TRBJ2-7
TGCGCCAGCAGCCCTGCAGGCACCGAGCAGTACTTC
CASSPAGTEQYF
>NA|TRBV28|NA|TRBJ1-2
TGTGCCAGCAGTCCGTCAGGGTTTGACTATGGCTACACCTTC
CASSPSGFDYGYTF
>NA|TRBV6-1|few|TRBJ2-2
TGTGCCAGCAGCCCTACCACCGGGGAGCTGTTTTTT
CASSPTTGELFF
>NA|TRBV18|NA|TRBJ2-4
TGTGCCAGCTCACCGGGCCATCTAGCCAAAAACATTCAGTACTTC
CASSPGHLAKNIQYF
>TRBD2|TRBV7-9|NA|TRBJ2-7
TGTGCCAGCAGCAAGGGGCTTAGCGGGAGTTACGAGCAGTACTTC
CASSKGLSGSYEQYF
>NA|TRBV11-3|NA|TRBJ1-2
TGTGCCAGCAGCCGGGGGAAGAATGGCTACACCTTC
CASSRGKNGYTF
>TRBD1|TRBV6-5|few|TRBJ2-7
TGTGCCAGCAGTTACCAGGGGGTGGGGGAGCAGTACTTC
CASSYQGVGEQYF
>TRBD2|TRBV5-5|few|TRBJ2-3
TGTGCCAGCAGCCCCATAGCGGGAGGGTTGAACACAGATACGCAGTATTTT
CASSPIAGGLNTDTQYF
>NA|TRBV28|once|TRBJ1-3
TGTGCCAGCAGTTTTCAGGGCTCTGGAAACACCATATATTTT
CASSFQGSGNTIYF
>NA|TRBV4-3|NA|TRBJ2-3
TGCGCCAACAAATCAGGTTCTAGCACAGATACGCAGTATTTT
CANKSGSSTDTQYF
>TRBD2|TRBV27|NA|TRBJ2-1
TGTGCCAGCAGTCTCCGGGACTACTACAATGAGCAGTTCTTC
CASSLRDYYNEQFF
>TRBD2|TRBV5-1|NA|TRBJ2-1
TGCGCCAGCAGCTTGACCGGGACTAGCGGGAGCTTTGGACGCAATGAGCAGTTCTTC
CASSLTGTSGSFGRNEQFF
>TRBD2|TRBV7-2|few|TRBJ2-2
TGTGCCAGCAGACTTGGGACTAGTTGGACCGGGGAGCTGTTTTTT
CASRLGTSWTGELFF
>TRBD1|TRBV5-1|NA|TRBJ2-5
TGCGCCAGCAGCCTACTCACAGGGGGCGTTCAAGAGACCCAGTACTTC
CASSLLTGGVQETQYF
>TRBD2|TRBV5-1|NA|TRBJ2-2
TGCGCCAGCAGCTTGGTAGGTCTTGGACTAGCTCCCGGGGAGCTGTTTTTT
CASSLVGLGLAPGELFF
>NA|TRBV5-1|few|TRBJ2-7
TGCGCCAGCACCCGGGGTAGGTCCTACGAGCAGTACTTC
CASTRGRSYEQYF
>TRBD2|TRBV5-1|NA|TRBJ2-5
TGCGCCAGCAGCTTGTCGAGCGGGAGGGCCCGGGAGACCCAGTACTTC
CASSLSSGRARETQYF
>NA|TRBV19|NA|TRBJ1-5
TGTGCCAGTAGTACTCGCAGGATAAGCAATCAGCCCCAGCATTTT
CASSTRRISNQPQHF
>NA|TRBV7-3|NA|TRBJ2-1
TGTGCCAGCAGCAAGGACAGCTACAATGAGCAGTTCTTC
CASSKDSYNEQFF
>NA|TRBV11-3|NA|TRBJ2-7
TGTGCCAGCAGCCACAGTGACTCCTACGAGCAGTACTTC
CASSHSDSYEQYF
>NA|TRBV9|NA|TRBJ2-2
TGTGCCAGCAGCCCAAGACAGCGTGGCCCGAACACCGGGGAGCTGTTTTTT
CASSPRQRGPNTGELFF
>TRBD1|TRBV4-3|NA|TRBJ2-2
TGCGCCAGTAGCCAAGATCAAGGGACAGGGACGAACACCGGGGAGCTGTTTTTT
CASSQDQGTGTNTGELFF
>TRBD2|TRBV6-5|NA|TRBJ2-5
TGTGCCAGCAGTTTCGCCGGGACTAGCGCCACTACGAAGCAGTACTTC
CASSFAGTSATTKQYF
>TRBD1|TRBV28|NA|TRBJ1-1
TGTGCCAGCAGTTTCCGGGCAGGGGGGAAGGCTGAAGCTTTCTTT
CASSFRAGGKAEAFF
>TRBD1|TRBV28|NA|TRBJ2-1
TGTGCCAGCAGCGAAAGACAGGGCTACAATGAGCAGTTCTTC
CASSERQGYNEQFF
>NA|TRBV28|NA|TRBJ2-3
TGTGCCAGCACGAGAGTCACAGATACGCAGTATTTT
CASTRVTDTQYF
>TRBD2|TRBV7-2|once|TRBJ2-4
TGTGCCAGCAGCTTAGTTGGTCCTGGTGTTAGCGGGACCCTAAACATTCAGTACTTC
CASSLVGPGVSGTLNIQYF
>NA|TRBV6-7|NA|TRBJ2-3
TGTGCCAGCAGTCCCAGACCAGGTCAGACCGGGGGTTGGGGGTTCACAGATACGCAGTATTTT
CASSPRPGQTGGWGFTDTQYF
>NA|TRBV28|NA|TRBJ1-5
TGTGCCAGCAGTTTGGGAGGGTGGGGTCAGCCCCAGCATTTT
CASSLGGWGQPQHF
>NA|TRBV18|NA|TRBJ2-7
TGTGCCAGCTCACCCCAGATAGCGCAAATCTACGAGCAGTACTTC
CASSPQIAQIYEQYF
>NA|TRBV29-1|few|TRBJ2-7
TGCAGCGTTGCCGGGTACTATGGGGAGCAGTACTTC
CSVAGYYGEQYF
>TRBD1|TRBV7-2|NA|TRBJ2-3
TGTGCCAGCAGTCGACAGGGATCCATAGTATTGGATACGCAGTATTTT
CASSRQGSIVLDTQYF
>TRBD2|TRBV11-3|NA|TRBJ2-1
TGTGCCAGCAGGTGGACTAGCGGGAGGGTAGGAGGTGAGCAGTTCTTC
CASRWTSGRVGGEQFF
>NA|TRBV10-3|NA|TRBJ2-5
TGTGCCATCAGGCAGGGGCCTCAAGAGACCCAGTACTTC
CAIRQGPQETQYF
>NA|TRBV27|once|TRBJ2-1
TGTGCCAGCAGTTTAAGGGGGTTTGAGCAGTTCTTC
CASSLRGFEQFF
>NA|TRBV9|NA|TRBJ1-4
TGTGCCAGCAGCGGGGGGCCCAATGAAAAACTGTTTTTT
CASSGGPNEKLFF
>TRBD1|TRBV7-2|NA|TRBJ1-2
TGTGCCAGCAGCATCGGACAGGGTGGAGGCTACACCTTC
CASSIGQGGGYTF
>NA|TRBV5-1|NA|TRBJ2-3
TGCGCCAGCCGGGGAGATCGAGATGCAGATACGCAGTATTTT
CASRGDRDADTQYF
>TRBD1|TRBV4-2|NA|TRBJ2-4
TGTGCCAGCAGCCCCTCCCCCGGACAGGGGAGGAACATTCAGTACTTC
CASSPSPGQGRNIQYF